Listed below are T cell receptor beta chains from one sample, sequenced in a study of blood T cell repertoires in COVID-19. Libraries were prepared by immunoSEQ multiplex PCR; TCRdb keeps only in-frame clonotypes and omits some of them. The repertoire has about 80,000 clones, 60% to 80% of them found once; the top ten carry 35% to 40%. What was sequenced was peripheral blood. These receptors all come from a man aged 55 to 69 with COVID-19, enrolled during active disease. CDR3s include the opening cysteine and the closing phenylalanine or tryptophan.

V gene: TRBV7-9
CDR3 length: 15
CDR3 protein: CASSSRLARAETQYF

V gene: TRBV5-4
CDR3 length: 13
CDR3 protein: CASSHRGKGGYTF

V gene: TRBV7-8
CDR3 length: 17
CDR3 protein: CASSLGGTSGSRDEQFF

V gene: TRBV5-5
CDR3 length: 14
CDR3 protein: CASSFDRVESPLHF

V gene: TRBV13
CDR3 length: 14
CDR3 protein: CASSLGDGGGEQYF

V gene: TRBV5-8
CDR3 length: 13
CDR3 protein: CASSWGLDQPQHF

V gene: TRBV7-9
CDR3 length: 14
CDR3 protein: CASSSYWNTGELFF

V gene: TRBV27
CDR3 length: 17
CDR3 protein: CASSLKQGASGANVLTF

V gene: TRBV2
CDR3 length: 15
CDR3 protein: CASSEFSGVNEKLFF

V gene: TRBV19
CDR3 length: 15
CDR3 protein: CASREGDSWISPLHF

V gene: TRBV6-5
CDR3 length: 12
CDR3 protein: CATRTGSRKLFF

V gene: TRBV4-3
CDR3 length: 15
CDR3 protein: CASSQEGGGADTQYF

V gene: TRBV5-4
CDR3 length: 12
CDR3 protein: CASSLVGGEQFF

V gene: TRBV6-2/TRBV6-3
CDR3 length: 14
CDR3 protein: CASSPRGAGNTIYF

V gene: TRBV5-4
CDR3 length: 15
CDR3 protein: CASSLKLAGEETQYF

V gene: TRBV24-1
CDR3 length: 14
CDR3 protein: CATSEGGRTGELFF

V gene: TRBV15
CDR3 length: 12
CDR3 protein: CATSRDRGQISF

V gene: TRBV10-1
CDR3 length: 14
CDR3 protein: CASRGTANTGELFF

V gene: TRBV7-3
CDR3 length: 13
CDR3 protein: CASSRGSRETQYF

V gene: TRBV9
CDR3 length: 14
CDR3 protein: CASSVDRGGETQYF

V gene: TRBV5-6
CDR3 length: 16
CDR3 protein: CASSSSSGGGNQPQHF

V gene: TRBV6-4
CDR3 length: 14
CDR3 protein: CASRSHEGSGGYTF

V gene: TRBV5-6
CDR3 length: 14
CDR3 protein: CASSLAGPTNGYTF

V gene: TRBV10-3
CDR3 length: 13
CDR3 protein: CATTDTSGETQYF

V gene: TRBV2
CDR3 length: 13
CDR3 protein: CASRGGSYNEQFF

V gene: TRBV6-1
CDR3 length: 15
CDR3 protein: CASSEQGVSNQPQHF

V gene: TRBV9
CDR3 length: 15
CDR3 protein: CASSFTGTGPDTQYF

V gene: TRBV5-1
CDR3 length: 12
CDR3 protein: CASMRVGETQYF

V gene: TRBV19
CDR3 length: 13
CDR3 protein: CASSPGVGTEAFF

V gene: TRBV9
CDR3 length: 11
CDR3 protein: CASSNREELFF

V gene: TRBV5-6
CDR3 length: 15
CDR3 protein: CASSVSGRTSYEQYF

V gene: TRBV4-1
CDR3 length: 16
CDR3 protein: CASSQEGRGGTDTQYF

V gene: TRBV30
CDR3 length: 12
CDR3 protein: CAWSRVMETQYF

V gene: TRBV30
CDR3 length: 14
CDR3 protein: CAWSVASGTFGQYF

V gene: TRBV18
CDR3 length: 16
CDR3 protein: CASSPQGAIRTGELFF

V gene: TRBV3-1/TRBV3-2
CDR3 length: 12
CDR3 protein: CASSPGDQPQHF

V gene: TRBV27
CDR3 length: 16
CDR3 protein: CASSPERGSGGYEQYF

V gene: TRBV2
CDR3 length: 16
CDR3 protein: CASNGGQGGDSEKLFF

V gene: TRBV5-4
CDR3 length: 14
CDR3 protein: CASSSRDRLSPLHF

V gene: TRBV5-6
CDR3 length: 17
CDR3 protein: CASSLFASGRSSYEQYF

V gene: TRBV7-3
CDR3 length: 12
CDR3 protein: CARGDRSHEQYF

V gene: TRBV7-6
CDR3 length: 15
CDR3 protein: CASSLASGTYNEQFF

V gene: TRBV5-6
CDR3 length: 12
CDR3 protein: CASSLQRQEQYF

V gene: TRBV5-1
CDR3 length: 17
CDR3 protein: CASSLERAGGLQETQYF

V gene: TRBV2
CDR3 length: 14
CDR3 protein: CASSLSGEFQPQHF

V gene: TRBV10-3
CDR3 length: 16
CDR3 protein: CAISEPGLGGGNEQFF

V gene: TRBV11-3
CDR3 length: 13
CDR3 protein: CASSWTQTDTQYF

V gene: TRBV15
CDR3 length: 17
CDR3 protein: CATSRETGGSGNQPQHF